The T cell receptor (beta chain) under discussion was sequenced for a study of T cells after yellow fever vaccination. General observations from the study: Contaminating bulk clonotypes could be abundant in FACS-sorted repertoires.

Concerning this clonotype: No antigen is known for it.

Each CDR3 protein is one row after TCRdb ran MiXCR on the 5' RACE reads. In the table there are 300,000 to 350,000 distinct CDR3 sequences, 3% to 4.5% of which are singletons. The V end was cut by 1 base, the J end by 0 bases, with 6 bases between. CDR3 length equals 14 residues. Germline CDR1 and CDR2: SGHTA and FQGNSA. The gene calls are TRBV7-2 and TRBJ1-1; D unclear. The sample in question was PBMCs, obtained 5 days after the yellow fever booster vaccination. The source of this sequence is a man aged 18 to 29 who received the YFV17D yellow fever vaccine. For the CDR3, the DNA is TGTGCCAGCAGCTTAGTCTGGATGAACACTGAAGCTTTCTTT. As protein: CASSLVWMNTEAFF. Full variable domain (outside the CDR3, taken from reference TRBV7-2 and TRBJ1-1): GAGVSQSPSNKVTEKGKDVELRCDPISGHTALYWYRQSLGQGLEFLIYFQGNSAPDKSGLPSDRFSAERTGGSVSTLTIQRTQQEDSAVYLCASSLVWMNTEAFFGQGTRLTVV.